This section outlines one T cell receptor beta chain sequence together with its context. Distinct nucleotide sequences in the sample also encode this CDR3. The record originates from a study of shared clonotypes between healthy human individuals. At the level of the study: Each donor contributed plates that comprised three CD4 naive, three CD4 memory, two CD8 naive and one CD8 memory.

This CDR3 region has 11 residues. V was cut by 6 bases and J by 5 bases, with 10 bases left in between. Germline lookup yields CDR1 SQVTM and CDR2 ANQGSEA. An assay was performed, and its level was deep. The table came from immunoSEQ multiplex PCR; TCRdb's copy has only in-frame clones and leaves some out. The table has about 670,000 clones, 72% seen once. The sequence derives from a woman under 40 in good health. Sequenced: memory CD4+ T cells sorted from blood. Subset given: CD45RA-negative fraction. The chain employs TRBV29-1 and TRBJ2-5; no clear D gene. DNA of the CDR3: TGCAGCGTGCGCGCCCCGGAGACCCAGTACTTC. It codes for CSVRAPETQYF.